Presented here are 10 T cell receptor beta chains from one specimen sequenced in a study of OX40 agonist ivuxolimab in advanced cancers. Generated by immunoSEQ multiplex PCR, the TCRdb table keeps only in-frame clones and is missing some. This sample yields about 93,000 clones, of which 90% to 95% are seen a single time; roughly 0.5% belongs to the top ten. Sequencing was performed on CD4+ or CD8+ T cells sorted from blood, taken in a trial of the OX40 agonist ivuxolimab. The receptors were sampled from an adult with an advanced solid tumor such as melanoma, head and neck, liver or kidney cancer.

The CDR3 coding sequence is TGTGCCAGCTCACCGGGCAGCTCGGCGAACACTGAAGCTTTCTTT. Translating gives CASSPGSSANTEAFF. V gene TRBV18 combines with J gene TRBJ1-1, with D uncertain. The CDR3 is 15 amino acids. Looked up from germline, CDR1 is KGHSH and CDR2 is LQKENI. Trimming shortened V by 3 bases and J by 1 base, and 12 bases separated the two germline ends.

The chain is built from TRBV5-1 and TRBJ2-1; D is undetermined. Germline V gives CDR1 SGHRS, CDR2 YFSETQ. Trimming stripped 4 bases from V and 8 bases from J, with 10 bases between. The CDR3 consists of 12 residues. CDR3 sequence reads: CASSLDGHEQFF. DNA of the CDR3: TGCGCCAGCAGCCTGGACGGCCATGAGCAGTTCTTC.

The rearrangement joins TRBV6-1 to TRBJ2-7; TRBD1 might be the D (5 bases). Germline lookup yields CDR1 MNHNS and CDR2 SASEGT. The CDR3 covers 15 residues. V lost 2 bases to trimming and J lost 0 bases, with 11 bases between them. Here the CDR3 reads CASSESGRVSYEQYF. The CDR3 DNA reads TGTGCCAGCAGTGAATCTGGCAGGGTCTCCTACGAGCAGTACTTC.

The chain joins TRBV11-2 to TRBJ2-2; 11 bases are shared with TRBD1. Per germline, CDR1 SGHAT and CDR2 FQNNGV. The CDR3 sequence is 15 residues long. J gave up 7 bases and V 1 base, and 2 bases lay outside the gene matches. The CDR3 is CASSLGTGGFGELFF. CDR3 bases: TGTGCCAGCAGCTTAGGGACAGGGGGCTTCGGGGAGCTGTTTTTT. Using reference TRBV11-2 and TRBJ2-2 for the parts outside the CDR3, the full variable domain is EAGVAQSPRYKIIEKRQSVAFWCNPISGHATLYWYQQILGQGPKLLIQFQNNGVVDDSQLPKDRFSAERLKGVDSTLKIQPAKLEDSAVYLCASSLGTGGFGELFFGEGSRLTVL.

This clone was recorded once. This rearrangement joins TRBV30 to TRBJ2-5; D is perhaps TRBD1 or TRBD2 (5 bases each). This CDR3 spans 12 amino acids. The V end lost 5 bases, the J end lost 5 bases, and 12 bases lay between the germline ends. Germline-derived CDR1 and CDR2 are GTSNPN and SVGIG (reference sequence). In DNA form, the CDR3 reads TGTGCCTGGGGGGGAATTGTCGAGACCCAGTACTTC. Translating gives CAWGGIVETQYF.

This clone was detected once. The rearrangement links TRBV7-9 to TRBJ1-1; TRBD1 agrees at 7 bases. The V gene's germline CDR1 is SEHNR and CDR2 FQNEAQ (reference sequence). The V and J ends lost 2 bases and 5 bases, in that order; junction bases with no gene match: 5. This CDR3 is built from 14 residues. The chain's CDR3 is CASSLKGAQTEAFF. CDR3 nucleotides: TGTGCCAGCAGCTTAAAGGGGGCGCAAACTGAAGCTTTCTTT. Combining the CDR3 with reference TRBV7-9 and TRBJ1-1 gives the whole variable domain DTGVSQNPRHKITKRGQNVTFRCDPISEHNRLYWYRQTLGQGPEFLTYFQNEAQLEKSRLLSDRFSAERPKGSFSTLEIQRTEQGDSAMYLCASSLKGAQTEAFFGQGTRLTVV.

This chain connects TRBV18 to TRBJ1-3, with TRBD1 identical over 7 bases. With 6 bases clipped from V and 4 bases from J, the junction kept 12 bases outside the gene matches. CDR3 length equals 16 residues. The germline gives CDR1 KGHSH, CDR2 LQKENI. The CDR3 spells CASSPVQGSKGNTIYF. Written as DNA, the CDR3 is TGTGCCAGCTCGCCCGTACAGGGGTCGAAAGGAAACACCATATATTTT. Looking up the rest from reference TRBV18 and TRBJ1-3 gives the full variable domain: NAGVMQNPRHLVRRRGQEARLRCSPMKGHSHVYWYRQLPEEGLKFMVYLQKENIIDESGMPKERFSAEFPKEGPSILRIQQVVRGDSAAYFCASSPVQGSKGNTIYFGEGSWLTVV.

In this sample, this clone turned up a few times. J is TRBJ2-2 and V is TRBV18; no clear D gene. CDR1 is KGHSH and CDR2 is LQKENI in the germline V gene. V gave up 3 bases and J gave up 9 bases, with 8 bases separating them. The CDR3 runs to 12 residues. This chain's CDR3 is CASSPKDRELFF. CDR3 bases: TGTGCCAGCTCACCCAAGGATCGGGAGCTGTTTTTT.

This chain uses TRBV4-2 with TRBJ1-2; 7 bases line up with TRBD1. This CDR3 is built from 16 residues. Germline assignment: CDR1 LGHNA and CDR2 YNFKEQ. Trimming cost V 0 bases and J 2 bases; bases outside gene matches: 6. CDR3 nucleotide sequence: TGTGCCAGCAGCCAAGATAGGGGACAGTCCAACTATGGCTACACCTTC. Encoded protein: CASSQDRGQSNYGYTF.

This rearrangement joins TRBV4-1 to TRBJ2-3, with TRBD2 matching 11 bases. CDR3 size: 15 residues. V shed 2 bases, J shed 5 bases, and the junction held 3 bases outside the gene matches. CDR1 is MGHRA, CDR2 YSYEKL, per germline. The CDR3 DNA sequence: TGCGCCAGCAGCCAACTAGCGGGAGGTCTAGATACGCAGTATTTT. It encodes CASSQLAGGLDTQYF.